This is a list of T cell receptor beta chains from one sample in a study of cytomegalovirus exposure and HLA in healthy donors. Produced via immunoSEQ multiplex PCR; TCRdb's table is partial and in-frame only. The sample table includes around 70,000 clones. Material for sequencing was PBMCs. All receptors come from a man aged 40-49 years in good health and CMV-seronegative. Each CDR3 is given without its conserved first and last residue.

j_gene	v_gene	len	CDR3aa
TRBJ2-3	TRBV10-1	14	ASSAGGSGSFDTQY
TRBJ1-1	TRBV30	11	AWSARTGDEAF
TRBJ1-1	TRBV11-2	10	ASSDPPDIAF
TRBJ2-1	TRBV10-1	11	AHPGHEYNEQF
TRBJ2-4	TRBV18	12	ASSPGAAKNIQY
TRBJ2-3	TRBV7-8	11	ASRYGGADTQY
TRBJ2-1	TRBV7-9	12	ASDPGQAYNEQF
TRBJ1-6	TRBV7-2	14	ASSLDRGYGNSPLH
TRBJ2-5	TRBV6-1	13	ASSEKWYSQETQY
TRBJ1-1	TRBV29-1	12	SVAPGQGGTEAF
TRBJ2-5	TRBV30	13	ACDGGQATQETQY
TRBJ2-1	TRBV9	14	ASSVDEGARGSEQF
TRBJ2-7	TRBV4-2	18	ASSQDEGTGGLTGYYEQY